This T cell receptor beta chain originates from a study of molecular identifiers for immune sequencing clone quantification. Study summary: Across replicate runs, RNA obtained from approximately 20,000 or 98,000 naive CD8 cells was divided into five, with four undergoing sequencing. Study-wide results and limits: Spiked Jurkat TCR RNA originating from one cell could reportedly be identified amid 850,000 to 1,000,000 naive cells.

A remark on this clonotype: Its specificity is unknown. This may be a read error: a much more frequent sequence differs by one nucleotide.

From about 19,000 to 1,100,000 sorted cells, naive CD8 libraries were generated with 10%, 30% or 50% RNA. The authors sorted naive CD8 T cells as CD8+CD4-CCR7+CD45RA+. Looked up from germline, CDR1 is SEHNR and CDR2 is FQNEAQ (reference sequence). The CDR3 contains 11 residues. V was trimmed by 1 base and J by 12 bases, leaving 7 bases between them. TCRdb re-called the PCR reads through MiXCR, storing one row per CDR3 protein. The table lists more than 300,000 distinct CDR3 sequences, around 21% of them singletons. The specimen was naive CD8+ T cells from blood, with Jurkat cell RNA spiked in. Sample subset: FACS-sorted CD8+CD4-CCR7+CD45RA+ naive T cells. The sequence was obtained from a human donor in good health. Some libraries in this study had Jurkat cell RNA spiked in. The chain joins TRBV7-9 to TRBJ2-1; D gene uncertain. The CDR3: CASSLVGAQFF. The CDR3 region has the DNA TGTGCCAGCAGCTTAGTTGGTGCGCAGTTCTTC.